The rows below give T cell receptor beta chains drawn from one sample of a study of CD8 T cells in Susac syndrome. TCRdb re-analysed the immunoSEQ multiplex PCR reads in MiXCR, keeping a single row per CDR3 protein. The profile shows under 150,000 distinct CDR3 sequences, around 95% of them singletons. The material sequenced was CD4+ T cells from PBMCs. All receptors derive from a human donor with Susac syndrome. Both conserved end residues are part of each CDR3. Each record gives: V gene, D gene, J gene, CDR3 length, clone size, CDR3 DNA, CDR3 protein. A D gene is named only where the DNA matches it firmly. Not all rows give a size; the values are once, few, many and, for expanded clones, a class.

V gene: TRBV29-1; D gene: NA; J gene: TRBJ1-1; CDR3 length: 13; clone size: NA; CDR3 DNA: TGCAGCGTTGTGTCGCAGGGGAACACTGAAGCTTTCTTT; CDR3 protein: CSVVSQGNTEAFF
V gene: TRBV15; D gene: TRBD2; J gene: TRBJ2-1; CDR3 length: 18; clone size: NA; CDR3 DNA: TGTGCCACCAGCAGAGTGGGTAGCGGGAGGCATGTAGTCAATGAGCAGTTCTTC; CDR3 protein: CATSRVGSGRHVVNEQFF
V gene: TRBV14; D gene: NA; J gene: TRBJ2-2; CDR3 length: 15; clone size: NA; CDR3 DNA: TGTGCCAGCAGCCACCGACGGGGGGCCACCGGGGAGCTGTTTTTT; CDR3 protein: CASSHRRGATGELFF
V gene: TRBV3-1; D gene: NA; J gene: TRBJ2-1; CDR3 length: 15; clone size: NA; CDR3 DNA: TGTGCCAGCAGCCCCGGTGGGACAAGGGTCAATGAGCAGTTCTTC; CDR3 protein: CASSPGGTRVNEQFF
V gene: TRBV5-6; D gene: TRBD1; J gene: TRBJ1-5; CDR3 length: 17; clone size: NA; CDR3 DNA: TGTGCCAGCAGCTCCAATCGCGGGACAGGGGGCCGACAGCCCCAGCATTTT; CDR3 protein: CASSSNRGTGGRQPQHF
V gene: TRBV7-9; D gene: NA; J gene: TRBJ1-2; CDR3 length: 13; clone size: NA; CDR3 DNA: TGTGCCAGCAGCCCCGCCAGGGAGGGTGGCTACACCTTC; CDR3 protein: CASSPAREGGYTF
V gene: TRBV9; D gene: NA; J gene: TRBJ1-3; CDR3 length: 14; clone size: NA; CDR3 DNA: TGTGCCAGCAGCGGGGGGGCAGGCGGAAACACCATATATTTT; CDR3 protein: CASSGGAGGNTIYF
V gene: TRBV14; D gene: NA; J gene: TRBJ2-5; CDR3 length: 15; clone size: NA; CDR3 DNA: TGTGCCAGCAGCCCCCGGGGGGCGCCCGGAGAGACCCAGTACTTC; CDR3 protein: CASSPRGAPGETQYF
V gene: TRBV2; D gene: NA; J gene: TRBJ2-1; CDR3 length: 19; clone size: NA; CDR3 DNA: TGTGCCAGCAGTGAAGTCCCCCTAAGGGACAGACTAGCCAACAATGAGCAGTTCTTC; CDR3 protein: CASSEVPLRDRLANNEQFF
V gene: TRBV9; D gene: NA; J gene: TRBJ1-2; CDR3 length: 15; clone size: NA; CDR3 DNA: TGTGCCAGCAGCGTACTGCAAGCAGCTAACTATGGCTACACCTTC; CDR3 protein: CASSVLQAANYGYTF
V gene: TRBV2; D gene: NA; J gene: TRBJ2-7; CDR3 length: 13; clone size: NA; CDR3 DNA: TGTGCCAGCACCAGAAATGACCTATACGAGCAGTACTTC; CDR3 protein: CASTRNDLYEQYF
V gene: TRBV24-1; D gene: TRBD1; J gene: TRBJ2-1; CDR3 length: 15; clone size: NA; CDR3 DNA: TGTGCCACCAGTGACCGGGACAGGGGGCTGAATGAGCAGTTCTTC; CDR3 protein: CATSDRDRGLNEQFF
V gene: TRBV6-5; D gene: TRBD2; J gene: TRBJ2-4; CDR3 length: 15; clone size: NA; CDR3 DNA: TGTGCCAGCAGTTTACTAGCGGGAGAAGGCGGCATTCAGTACTTC; CDR3 protein: CASSLLAGEGGIQYF
V gene: TRBV12-3/TRBV12-4; D gene: TRBD1; J gene: TRBJ2-1; CDR3 length: 15; clone size: NA; CDR3 DNA: TGTGCCAGCAGTCCGCGACAGGGAGTGGGGAATGAGCAGTTCTTC; CDR3 protein: CASSPRQGVGNEQFF
V gene: TRBV6-5; D gene: TRBD1; J gene: TRBJ2-7; CDR3 length: 14; clone size: NA; CDR3 DNA: TGTGCCAGCAGTTTACTTGGACAGGGGAGGGGTATGTACTTC; CDR3 protein: CASSLLGQGRGMYF
V gene: TRBV20-1; D gene: TRBD1; J gene: TRBJ2-7; CDR3 length: 14; clone size: NA; CDR3 DNA: TGCAGTGCTGAGGCGGCCAGGGGGCACAACGAGCAGTACTTC; CDR3 protein: CSAEAARGHNEQYF
V gene: TRBV28; D gene: NA; J gene: TRBJ1-4; CDR3 length: 10; clone size: NA; CDR3 DNA: TGTGCCACCCATAATGAAAAACTGTTTTTT; CDR3 protein: CATHNEKLFF
V gene: TRBV28; D gene: TRBD2; J gene: TRBJ2-4; CDR3 length: 15; clone size: NA; CDR3 DNA: TGTGCCAGCAGTTTGCCGGGAGGTGGCAAAAACATTCAGTACTTC; CDR3 protein: CASSLPGGGKNIQYF
V gene: TRBV2; D gene: NA; J gene: TRBJ1-6; CDR3 length: 12; clone size: NA; CDR3 DNA: TGTGCCAGCAACCTTCAGGCTTCACCCCTCCACTTT; CDR3 protein: CASNLQASPLHF
V gene: TRBV5-1; D gene: NA; J gene: TRBJ2-1; CDR3 length: 13; clone size: NA; CDR3 DNA: TGCGCCAGCAGCCCACAGGTTGGGAATGAGCAGTTCTTC; CDR3 protein: CASSPQVGNEQFF
V gene: TRBV20-1; D gene: NA; J gene: TRBJ2-1; CDR3 length: 15; clone size: NA; CDR3 DNA: TGCAGTGCTAGAGTGGCCGGGGTCCGCTACAATGAGCAGTTCTTC; CDR3 protein: CSARVAGVRYNEQFF
V gene: TRBV19; D gene: NA; J gene: TRBJ2-3; CDR3 length: 15; clone size: NA; CDR3 DNA: TGTGCCAGTAGTACCCACAGGGCGGGCACAGATACGCAGTATTTT; CDR3 protein: CASSTHRAGTDTQYF
V gene: TRBV18; D gene: NA; J gene: TRBJ1-5; CDR3 length: 15; clone size: NA; CDR3 DNA: TGTGCCAGCTCTCCAGCATCAGGGGCGGTGCAGCCCCAGCATTTT; CDR3 protein: CASSPASGAVQPQHF
V gene: TRBV20-1; D gene: TRBD2; J gene: TRBJ2-1; CDR3 length: 14; clone size: NA; CDR3 DNA: TGCAGTGCTAGTTTAGGACTAGCGGGAGCTGAGCAGTTCTTC; CDR3 protein: CSASLGLAGAEQFF
V gene: TRBV29-1; D gene: NA; J gene: TRBJ2-3; CDR3 length: 13; clone size: NA; CDR3 DNA: TGCAGCGCCAGAACGATCAGCACAGATACGCAGTATTTT; CDR3 protein: CSARTISTDTQYF
V gene: TRBV2; D gene: NA; J gene: TRBJ1-1; CDR3 length: 11; clone size: NA; CDR3 DNA: TGTGCCAGCAGTGAAACGGCTGTCGCTTTCTTT; CDR3 protein: CASSETAVAFF
V gene: TRBV27; D gene: NA; J gene: TRBJ1-1; CDR3 length: 13; clone size: NA; CDR3 DNA: TGTGCCAGCAGGGACGGGGGGCGCACTGAAGCTTTCTTT; CDR3 protein: CASRDGGRTEAFF
V gene: TRBV6-5; D gene: NA; J gene: TRBJ2-3; CDR3 length: 14; clone size: NA; CDR3 DNA: TGTGCCAGCAGTTACCCCGGTAGCACAGATACGCAGTATTTT; CDR3 protein: CASSYPGSTDTQYF
V gene: TRBV28; D gene: TRBD1; J gene: TRBJ1-2; CDR3 length: 12; clone size: once; CDR3 DNA: TGTGCCAACCACCGACAGGGGGATGGCTACACCTTC; CDR3 protein: CANHRQGDGYTF
V gene: TRBV20-1; D gene: NA; J gene: TRBJ2-7; CDR3 length: 14; clone size: once; CDR3 DNA: TGCAGTGCAAGCAGGGGCCGACTTACCTACGAGCAGTACTTC; CDR3 protein: CSASRGRLTYEQYF
V gene: TRBV5-1; D gene: TRBD1; J gene: TRBJ2-5; CDR3 length: 15; clone size: NA; CDR3 DNA: TGCGCCAGCAGCTCATTACAGGGGAGCCAAGAGACCCAGTACTTC; CDR3 protein: CASSSLQGSQETQYF
V gene: TRBV18; D gene: NA; J gene: TRBJ2-5; CDR3 length: 13; clone size: NA; CDR3 DNA: TGTGCCAGCTCCATGGGACTTCAAGAGACCCAGTACTTC; CDR3 protein: CASSMGLQETQYF